A selection of T cell receptor beta chains follows, all from one sample in a study of T-cell reconstitution after alpha-beta-depleted transplantation in children. TCRdb used MiXCR to reprocess the PCR reads, holding one entry per CDR3 protein. The sample lists 400,000 to 550,000 distinct CDR3 sequences, under 12% occurring once. This sample comprised PBMCs, obtained before TCRalphabeta/CD19-depleted stem cell transplant. The receptors derive from a child aged 2 to 10 with inherited bone marrow failure, due to receive a stem cell transplant. CDR3s include the opening cysteine and the closing phenylalanine or tryptophan. Fields, in order: J gene, V gene, CDR3 protein.

j_gene: TRBJ2-1; v_gene: TRBV6-2/TRBV6-3; CDR3aa: CASSYPPNEQFF
j_gene: TRBJ2-3; v_gene: TRBV6-4; CDR3aa: CASSDSAGPTDTQYF
j_gene: TRBJ2-3; v_gene: TRBV4-3; CDR3aa: CASSQDKAAHTDTQYF
j_gene: TRBJ2-7; v_gene: TRBV11-2; CDR3aa: CASSSGQGEYEQYF
j_gene: TRBJ2-1; v_gene: TRBV12-3/TRBV12-4; CDR3aa: CASSLALSGRKDEQFF
j_gene: TRBJ2-5; v_gene: TRBV7-9; CDR3aa: CASSLGARTRFETQYF
j_gene: TRBJ2-3; v_gene: TRBV11-2; CDR3aa: CASSEGQAFWDTQYF
j_gene: TRBJ2-4; v_gene: TRBV12-3/TRBV12-4; CDR3aa: CASSPWEGLAKNIQYF
j_gene: TRBJ2-7; v_gene: TRBV18; CDR3aa: CASSPYPGTSVSYEQYF
j_gene: TRBJ2-6; v_gene: TRBV5-4; CDR3aa: CASSLTAPGLAEFSGANVLTF
j_gene: TRBJ1-1; v_gene: TRBV3-1; CDR3aa: CASSGQGSLNTEAFF
j_gene: TRBJ1-1; v_gene: TRBV6-1; CDR3aa: CASSPGTTLTSGAFF
j_gene: TRBJ2-1; v_gene: TRBV6-2/TRBV6-3; CDR3aa: CASSSRGDFYNEQFF
j_gene: TRBJ1-1; v_gene: TRBV20-1; CDR3aa: CSAARDALTFF
j_gene: TRBJ2-5; v_gene: TRBV29-1; CDR3aa: CSVETAGGQETQYF
j_gene: TRBJ1-6; v_gene: TRBV20-1; CDR3aa: CSASKTGTVSSPLHF
j_gene: TRBJ2-3; v_gene: TRBV4-3; CDR3aa: CASSPDRPDTQYF
j_gene: TRBJ1-2; v_gene: TRBV5-1; CDR3aa: CASSDGWGFGYGYTF
j_gene: TRBJ2-7; v_gene: TRBV29-1; CDR3aa: CSVDGLDSYEQYF
j_gene: TRBJ2-1; v_gene: TRBV6-2/TRBV6-3; CDR3aa: CASSYSVYSGSSYNEEFF
j_gene: TRBJ2-5; v_gene: TRBV28; CDR3aa: CASSLSGNRKTQYF
j_gene: TRBJ2-1; v_gene: TRBV9; CDR3aa: CASGQTGGAGSEFF
j_gene: TRBJ2-5; v_gene: TRBV28; CDR3aa: CASSFSGRGRQETQYF
j_gene: TRBJ2-2; v_gene: TRBV7-9; CDR3aa: CASSSGGYGELFF
j_gene: TRBJ1-1; v_gene: TRBV29-1; CDR3aa: CSGGDEGAFF
j_gene: TRBJ2-5; v_gene: TRBV12-5; CDR3aa: CASGFAVEETQYF
j_gene: TRBJ1-5; v_gene: TRBV28; CDR3aa: CASSLTVRGSNQPQHF
j_gene: TRBJ2-1; v_gene: TRBV4-2; CDR3aa: CASSPRLAGANEQFF
j_gene: TRBJ1-2; v_gene: TRBV6-1; CDR3aa: CASSTAGTGSNYGYTF
j_gene: TRBJ2-7; v_gene: TRBV29-1; CDR3aa: CSALGTGSSYEQYF
j_gene: TRBJ2-7; v_gene: TRBV20-1; CDR3aa: CSARRSPGQANYEQYF
j_gene: TRBJ1-1; v_gene: TRBV29-1; CDR3aa: CSVDPDRNTEAFF
j_gene: TRBJ2-1; v_gene: TRBV4-3; CDR3aa: CASSQDAAGPYNEQFF
j_gene: TRBJ1-1; v_gene: TRBV6-2/TRBV6-3; CDR3aa: CASSFLDRATEAFF
j_gene: TRBJ1-1; v_gene: TRBV20-1; CDR3aa: CSARRGPQNTEAFF
j_gene: TRBJ2-4; v_gene: TRBV12-3/TRBV12-4; CDR3aa: CASSPSQDIQYF
j_gene: TRBJ2-3; v_gene: TRBV12-3/TRBV12-4; CDR3aa: CASSFEALDTQYF
j_gene: TRBJ2-1; v_gene: TRBV12-3/TRBV12-4; CDR3aa: CAIGPRPFNEQFF
j_gene: TRBJ1-1; v_gene: TRBV12-3/TRBV12-4; CDR3aa: CASSLPPPGTNTEAFF
j_gene: TRBJ1-6; v_gene: TRBV7-2; CDR3aa: CASSLGWTVSPLHF
j_gene: TRBJ2-1; v_gene: TRBV6-2/TRBV6-3; CDR3aa: CASSYSWWTSGDRSYNEQFF
j_gene: TRBJ2-5; v_gene: TRBV3-1; CDR3aa: CASSQPSGTTQETQYF
j_gene: TRBJ2-3; v_gene: TRBV5-1; CDR3aa: CASSLLAGVTDTQYF
j_gene: TRBJ1-5; v_gene: TRBV19; CDR3aa: CASSIIAGGYGDNQPQHF
j_gene: TRBJ2-7; v_gene: TRBV2; CDR3aa: CASSEPENYEQYF
j_gene: TRBJ2-1; v_gene: TRBV6-5; CDR3aa: CASSLVAGNNEQFF
j_gene: TRBJ2-1; v_gene: TRBV19; CDR3aa: CASSPGTSGKGAYNEQFF
j_gene: TRBJ1-2; v_gene: TRBV13; CDR3aa: CASSFGHLYGYTF
j_gene: TRBJ2-1; v_gene: TRBV27; CDR3aa: CASSLIGGVFNEQFF
j_gene: TRBJ2-1; v_gene: TRBV2; CDR3aa: CASTVFSTDPRYNEQFF
j_gene: TRBJ2-1; v_gene: TRBV24-1; CDR3aa: CATSDRGGKTYNEQFF
j_gene: TRBJ2-7; v_gene: TRBV20-1; CDR3aa: CSASSAGSYKDEQYF
j_gene: TRBJ2-1; v_gene: TRBV19; CDR3aa: CASSIGLAGGVGRFF
j_gene: TRBJ2-7; v_gene: TRBV5-6; CDR3aa: CASSLPQRDEQYF
j_gene: TRBJ1-4; v_gene: TRBV30; CDR3aa: CAWSGRQGNEKLFF
j_gene: TRBJ2-7; v_gene: TRBV19; CDR3aa: CASSRTGRGGYEQYF
j_gene: TRBJ2-1; v_gene: TRBV6-5; CDR3aa: CASSRGLAAAYNEQFF
j_gene: TRBJ2-2; v_gene: TRBV14; CDR3aa: CAISQDLARLELFF
j_gene: TRBJ2-1; v_gene: TRBV19; CDR3aa: CASSKTSGTYNEQFF
j_gene: TRBJ2-2; v_gene: TRBV7-9; CDR3aa: CASSPPSNTGELFF